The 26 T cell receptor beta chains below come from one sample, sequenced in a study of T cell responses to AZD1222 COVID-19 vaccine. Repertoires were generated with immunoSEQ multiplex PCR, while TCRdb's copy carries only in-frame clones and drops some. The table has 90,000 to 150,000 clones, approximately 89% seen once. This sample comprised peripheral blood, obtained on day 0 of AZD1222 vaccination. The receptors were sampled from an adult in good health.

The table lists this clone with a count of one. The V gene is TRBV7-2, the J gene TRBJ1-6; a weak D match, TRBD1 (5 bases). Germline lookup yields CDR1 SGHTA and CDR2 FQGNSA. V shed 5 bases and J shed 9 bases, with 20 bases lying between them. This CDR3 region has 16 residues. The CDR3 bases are TGTGCCAGCAGCCAACAACTCCGGGACGGGAGTTCACCCCTCCACTTT. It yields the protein CASSQQLRDGSSPLHF. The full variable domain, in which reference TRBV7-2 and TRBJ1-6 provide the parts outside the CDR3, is GAGVSQSPSNKVTEKGKDVELRCDPISGHTALYWYRQSLGQGLEFLIYFQGNSAPDKSGLPSDRFSAERTGGSVSTLTIQRTQQEDSAVYLCASSQQLRDGSSPLHFGNGTRLTVT.

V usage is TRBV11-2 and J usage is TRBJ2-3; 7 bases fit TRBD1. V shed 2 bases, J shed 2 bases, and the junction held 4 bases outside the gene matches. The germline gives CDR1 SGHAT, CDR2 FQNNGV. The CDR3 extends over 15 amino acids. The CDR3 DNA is TGTGCCAGCAGCTTAACAGGGGTCTCCACAGATACGCAGTATTTT. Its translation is CASSLTGVSTDTQYF.

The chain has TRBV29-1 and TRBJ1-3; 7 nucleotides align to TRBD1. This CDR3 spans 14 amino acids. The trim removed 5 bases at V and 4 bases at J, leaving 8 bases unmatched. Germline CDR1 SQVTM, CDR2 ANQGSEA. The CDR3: CSVSGTAGGNTIYF. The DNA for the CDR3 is TGCAGCGTTAGCGGGACAGCGGGAGGAAACACCATATATTTT.

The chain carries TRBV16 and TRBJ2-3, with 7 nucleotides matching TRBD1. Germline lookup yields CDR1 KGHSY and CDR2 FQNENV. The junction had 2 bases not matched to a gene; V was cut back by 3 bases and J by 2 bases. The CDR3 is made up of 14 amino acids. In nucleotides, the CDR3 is TGTGCCAGCAGCCAGGGGACAGTCACAGATACGCAGTATTTT. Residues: CASSQGTVTDTQYF.

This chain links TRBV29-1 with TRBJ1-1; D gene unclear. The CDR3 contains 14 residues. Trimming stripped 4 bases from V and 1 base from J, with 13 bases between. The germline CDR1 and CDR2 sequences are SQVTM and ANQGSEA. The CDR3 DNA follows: TGCAGCGTTGCTTCCGTTTTGGGGAACACTGAAGCTTTCTTT. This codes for CSVASVLGNTEAFF.

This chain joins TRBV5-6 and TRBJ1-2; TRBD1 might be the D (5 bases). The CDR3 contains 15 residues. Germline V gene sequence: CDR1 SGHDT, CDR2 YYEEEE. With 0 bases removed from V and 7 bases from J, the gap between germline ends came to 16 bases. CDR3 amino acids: CASSLGSLDSPGYTF. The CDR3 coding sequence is TGTGCCAGCAGCTTGGGCTCCCTTGACAGCCCTGGCTACACCTTC.

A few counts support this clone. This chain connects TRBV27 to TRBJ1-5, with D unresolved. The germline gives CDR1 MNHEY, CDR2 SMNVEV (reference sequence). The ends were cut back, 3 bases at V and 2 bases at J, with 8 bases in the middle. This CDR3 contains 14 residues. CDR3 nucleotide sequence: TGTGCCAGCAGTTTGTCGTCTGGCAATCAGCCCCAGCATTTT. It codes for CASSLSSGNQPQHF.

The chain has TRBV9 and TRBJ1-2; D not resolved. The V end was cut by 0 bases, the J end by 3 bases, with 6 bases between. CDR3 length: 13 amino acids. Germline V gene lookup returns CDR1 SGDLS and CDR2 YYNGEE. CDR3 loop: CASSVEQDYGYTF. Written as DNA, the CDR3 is TGTGCCAGCAGCGTAGAGCAGGACTATGGCTACACCTTC. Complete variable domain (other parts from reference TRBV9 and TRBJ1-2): DSGVTQTPKHLITATGQRVTLRCSPRSGDLSVYWYQQSLDQGLQFLIQYYNGEERAKGNILERFSAQQFPDLHSELNLSSLELGDSALYFCASSVEQDYGYTFGSGTRLTVV.

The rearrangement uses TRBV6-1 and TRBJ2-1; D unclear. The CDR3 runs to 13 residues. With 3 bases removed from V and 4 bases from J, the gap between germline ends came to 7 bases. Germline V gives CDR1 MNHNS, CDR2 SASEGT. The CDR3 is CASSDRAYNEQFF. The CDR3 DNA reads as TGTGCCAGCAGTGATCGGGCTTACAATGAGCAGTTCTTC.

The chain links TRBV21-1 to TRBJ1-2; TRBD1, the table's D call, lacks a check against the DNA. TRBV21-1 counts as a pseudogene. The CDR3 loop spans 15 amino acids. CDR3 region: CASSNPSTGADGYTF. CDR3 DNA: TGTGCCAGCAGCAATCCCTCGACAGGGGCAGATGGCTACACCTTC.

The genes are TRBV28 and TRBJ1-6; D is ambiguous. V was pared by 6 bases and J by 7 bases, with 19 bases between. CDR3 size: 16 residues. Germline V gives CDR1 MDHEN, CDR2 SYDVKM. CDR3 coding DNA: TGTGCCAGCAGCACCGATAGCAGAGGTGGGAATTCACCCCTCCACTTT. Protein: CASSTDSRGGNSPLHF.

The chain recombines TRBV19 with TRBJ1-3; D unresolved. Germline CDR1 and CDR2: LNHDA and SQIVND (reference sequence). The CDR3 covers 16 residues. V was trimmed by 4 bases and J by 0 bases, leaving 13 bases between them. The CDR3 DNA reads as TGTGCCAGTAGTACCTCGTCTGGGATCTCTGGAAACACCATATATTTT. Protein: CASSTSSGISGNTIYF.

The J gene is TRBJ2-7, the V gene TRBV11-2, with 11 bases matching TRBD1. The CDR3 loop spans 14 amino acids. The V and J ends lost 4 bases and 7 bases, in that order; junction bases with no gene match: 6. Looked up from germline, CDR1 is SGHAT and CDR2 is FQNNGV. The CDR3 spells CASSSRTGGREQYF. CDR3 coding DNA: TGTGCCAGCAGCTCGAGGACAGGGGGCCGGGAGCAGTACTTC. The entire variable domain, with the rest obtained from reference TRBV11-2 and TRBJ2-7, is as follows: EAGVAQSPRYKIIEKRQSVAFWCNPISGHATLYWYQQILGQGPKLLIQFQNNGVVDDSQLPKDRFSAERLKGVDSTLKIQPAKLEDSAVYLCASSSRTGGREQYFGPGTRLTVT.

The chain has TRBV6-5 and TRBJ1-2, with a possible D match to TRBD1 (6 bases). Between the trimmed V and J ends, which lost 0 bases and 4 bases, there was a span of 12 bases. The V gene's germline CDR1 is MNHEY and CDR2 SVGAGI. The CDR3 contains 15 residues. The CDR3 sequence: CASSYSRGHGYGYTF. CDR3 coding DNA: TGTGCCAGCAGTTACTCGCGGGGGCACGGCTATGGCTACACCTTC.

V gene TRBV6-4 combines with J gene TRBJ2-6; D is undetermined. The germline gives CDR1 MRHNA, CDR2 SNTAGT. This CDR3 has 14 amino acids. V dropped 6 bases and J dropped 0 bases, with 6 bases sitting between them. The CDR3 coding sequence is TGTGCCAGCAGATCCGACTCTGGGGCCAACGTCCTGACTTTC. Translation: CASRSDSGANVLTF.

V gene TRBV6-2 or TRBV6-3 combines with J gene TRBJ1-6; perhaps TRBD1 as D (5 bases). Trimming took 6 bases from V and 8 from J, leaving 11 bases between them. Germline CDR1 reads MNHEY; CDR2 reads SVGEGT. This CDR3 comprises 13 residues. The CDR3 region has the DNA TGTGCCAGCAGCGTAGACAGTGATTCACCCCTCCACTTT. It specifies CASSVDSDSPLHF.

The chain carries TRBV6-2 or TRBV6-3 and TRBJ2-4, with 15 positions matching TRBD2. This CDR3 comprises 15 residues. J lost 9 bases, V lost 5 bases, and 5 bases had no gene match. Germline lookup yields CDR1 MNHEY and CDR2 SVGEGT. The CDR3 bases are TGTGCCAGCAGTCGGACTAGCGGGGGGGGCGGCATTCAGTACTTC. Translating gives CASSRTSGGGGIQYF.

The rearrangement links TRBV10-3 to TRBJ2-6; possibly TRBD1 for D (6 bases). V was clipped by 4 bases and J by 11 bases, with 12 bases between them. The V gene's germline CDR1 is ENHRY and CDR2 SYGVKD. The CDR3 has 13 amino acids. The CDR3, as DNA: TGTGCCATCAGTGGGGCCCCAGGGGACGTCCTGACTTTC. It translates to CAISGAPGDVLTF.

The CDR3: CASSYASLSGYTF. The CDR3 DNA reads as TGTGCCAGCAGTTACGCTTCTCTTTCTGGCTACACCTTC. The J gene is TRBJ1-2, the V gene TRBV6-6; no reliable D call. The CDR3 is 13 residues long. Per the germline V gene, CDR1 is MNHNY and CDR2 is SVGAGI (reference sequence). Trimming stripped 2 bases from V and 7 bases from J, with 11 bases between.

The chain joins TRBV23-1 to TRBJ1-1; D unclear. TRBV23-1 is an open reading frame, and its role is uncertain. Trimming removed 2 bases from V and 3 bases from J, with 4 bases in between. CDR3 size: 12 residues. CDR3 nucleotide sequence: TGCGCCAGCAGTCAAGGAGACACTGAAGCTTTCTTT. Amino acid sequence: CASSQGDTEAFF.

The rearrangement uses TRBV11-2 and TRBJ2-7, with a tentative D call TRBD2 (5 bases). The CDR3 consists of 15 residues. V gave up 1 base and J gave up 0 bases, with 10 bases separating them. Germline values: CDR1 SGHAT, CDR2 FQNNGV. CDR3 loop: CASSLGGGSSYEQYF. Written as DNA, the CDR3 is TGTGCCAGCAGCTTAGGGGGTGGGAGCTCCTACGAGCAGTACTTC. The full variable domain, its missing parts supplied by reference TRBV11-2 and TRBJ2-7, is EAGVAQSPRYKIIEKRQSVAFWCNPISGHATLYWYQQILGQGPKLLIQFQNNGVVDDSQLPKDRFSAERLKGVDSTLKIQPAKLEDSAVYLCASSLGGGSSYEQYFGPGTRLTVT.

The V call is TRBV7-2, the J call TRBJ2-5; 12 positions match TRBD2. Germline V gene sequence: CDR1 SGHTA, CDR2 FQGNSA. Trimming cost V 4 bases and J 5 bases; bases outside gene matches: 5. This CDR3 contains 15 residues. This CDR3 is CASSYTGTSGETQYF. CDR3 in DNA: TGTGCCAGCAGCTACACCGGGACTAGCGGGGAGACCCAGTACTTC.

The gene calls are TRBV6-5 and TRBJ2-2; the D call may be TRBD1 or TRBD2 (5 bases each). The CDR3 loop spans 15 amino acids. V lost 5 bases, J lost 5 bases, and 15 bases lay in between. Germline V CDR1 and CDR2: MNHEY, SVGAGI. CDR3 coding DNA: TGTGCCAGCAGTCCCCGGGACCCCAAAACCGGGGAGCTGTTTTTT. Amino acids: CASSPRDPKTGELFF.

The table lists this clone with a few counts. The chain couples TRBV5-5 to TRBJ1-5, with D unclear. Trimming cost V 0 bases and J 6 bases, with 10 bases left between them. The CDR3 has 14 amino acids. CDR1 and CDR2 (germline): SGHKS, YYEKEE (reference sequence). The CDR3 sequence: CASSLGMGGQPQHF. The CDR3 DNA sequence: TGTGCCAGCAGCTTGGGTATGGGCGGTCAGCCCCAGCATTTT. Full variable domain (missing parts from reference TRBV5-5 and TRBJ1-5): DAGVTQSPTHLIKTRGQQVTLRCSPISGHKSVSWYQQVLGQGPQFIFQYYEKEERGRGNFPDRFSARQFPNYSSELNVNALLLGDSALYLCASSLGMGGQPQHFGDGTRLSIL.

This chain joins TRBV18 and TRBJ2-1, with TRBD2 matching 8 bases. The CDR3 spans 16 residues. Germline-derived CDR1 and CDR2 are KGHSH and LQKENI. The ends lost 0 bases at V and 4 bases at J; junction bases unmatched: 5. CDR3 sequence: CASSPPKASGYNEQFF. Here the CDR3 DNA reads TGTGCCAGCTCACCACCGAAGGCTAGCGGGTACAATGAGCAGTTCTTC.

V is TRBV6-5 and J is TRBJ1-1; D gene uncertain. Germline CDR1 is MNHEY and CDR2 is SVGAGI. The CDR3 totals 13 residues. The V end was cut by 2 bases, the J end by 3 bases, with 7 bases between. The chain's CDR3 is CASSYIQDTEAFF. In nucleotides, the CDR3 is TGTGCCAGCAGTTACATACAAGACACTGAAGCTTTCTTT.